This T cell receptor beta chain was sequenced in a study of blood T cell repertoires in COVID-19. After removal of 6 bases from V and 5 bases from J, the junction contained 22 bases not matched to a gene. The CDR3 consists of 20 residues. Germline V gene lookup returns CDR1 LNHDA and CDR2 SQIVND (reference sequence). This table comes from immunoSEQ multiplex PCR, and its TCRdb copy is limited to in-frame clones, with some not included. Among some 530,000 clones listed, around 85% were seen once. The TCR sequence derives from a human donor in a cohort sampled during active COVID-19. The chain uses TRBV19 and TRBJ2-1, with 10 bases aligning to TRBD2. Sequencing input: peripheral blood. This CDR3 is CASSLLLAGLSQPKNNEQFF. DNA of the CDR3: TGTGCCAGTAGCCTCTTACTAGCGGGACTATCCCAACCCAAGAACAATGAGCAGTTCTTC.